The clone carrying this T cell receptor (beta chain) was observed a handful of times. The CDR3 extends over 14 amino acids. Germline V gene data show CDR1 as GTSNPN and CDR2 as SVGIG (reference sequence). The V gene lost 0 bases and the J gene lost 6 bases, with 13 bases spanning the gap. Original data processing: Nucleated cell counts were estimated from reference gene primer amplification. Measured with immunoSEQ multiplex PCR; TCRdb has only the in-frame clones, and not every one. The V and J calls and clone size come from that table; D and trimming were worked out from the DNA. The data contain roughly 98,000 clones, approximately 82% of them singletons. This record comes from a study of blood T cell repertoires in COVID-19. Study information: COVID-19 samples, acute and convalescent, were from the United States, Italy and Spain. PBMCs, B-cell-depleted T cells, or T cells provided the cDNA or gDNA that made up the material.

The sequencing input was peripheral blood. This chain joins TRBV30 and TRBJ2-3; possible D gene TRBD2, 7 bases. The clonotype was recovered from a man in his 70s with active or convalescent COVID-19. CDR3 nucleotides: TGTGCCTGGAGTGTAAGGGGGGGGGCGGATACGCAGTATTTT. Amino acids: CAWSVRGGADTQYF.